This T cell receptor (beta chain) was documented in a study of cytomegalovirus exposure and HLA in healthy donors. General study points: A few chains tied to CMV proved CMV antigen-specific in vitro. The tendency of first-cohort TCR clusters to co-occur in the 130 or so validation repertoires was identified by a subsequent analysis. Despite most TCR sequences being rare, some public TCRs occurred in many donors. Investigators reported about 160 TCR beta chains as tied to cytomegalovirus.

The CDR3 consists of 15 residues. V was cut by 2 bases and J by 0 bases, with 7 bases left in between. The germline V gene has CDR1 MNHEY and CDR2 SMNVEV (reference sequence). Data came from immunoSEQ multiplex PCR; TCRdb stores just in-frame clones and leaves some out. The sample has about 160,000 clones, roughly nine tenths seen once. This clone was recorded only once. Its target is unknown. The sequence was obtained from a woman aged 18-29 years in good health and CMV-seropositive. Sequenced material: PBMCs. This chain connects TRBV27 to TRBJ2-2; D perhaps matches TRBD1 (6 bases). The chain's CDR3 is CASSLTGTNTGELFF. CDR3 in DNA: TGTGCCAGCAGTTTAACAGGGACGAACACCGGGGAGCTGTTTTTT.